This record covers a single TCR beta chain. The entry originates in a study of control samples from healthy donors and cancer patients. Sequenced by immunoSEQ multiplex PCR; TCRdb stores in-frame clones only, minus some. The table has 120,000 or so clones, 85% to 95% seen once. V was pared by 2 bases and J by 8 bases, with 19 bases between. Germline V gene sequence: CDR1 MNHNY, CDR2 SVGAGI (reference sequence). The CDR3 length is 16 residues. The sequence was obtained from an elderly man with head and neck cancer. Sequencing was done on a sample of PBMCs. The chain couples TRBV6-6 to TRBJ2-1, with D uncertain. This CDR3 reads CASSYRLDIGSDEQFF. CDR3 nucleotides: TGTGCCAGCAGTTACAGATTAGATATCGGTTCGGATGAGCAGTTCTTC.